The table lists the clone carrying this T cell receptor beta chain with a few counts. TCRdb's copy holds only in-frame clones and misses some; the assay was immunoSEQ multiplex PCR. Counted here are roughly 150,000 clones, about 90% occurring once; the ten biggest clones make up about 6%. The record originates from a study of blood T cell repertoires in COVID-19. Study context: From T cells, B-cell-depleted T cells, or PBMCs came the material, which was cDNA or gDNA.

Specimen: peripheral blood. The source of this sequence is a man older than 75 with acute or convalescent COVID-19.

CDR3 sequence (DNA): TGTGCCAGCAGCCCTCCGGGACAGGGATCTGCCACCGGGGAGCTGTTTTTT. It codes for CASSPPGQGSATGELFF. The chain couples TRBV5-4 to TRBJ2-2; TRBD1 matches 9 bases. Trimming removed 4 bases from V and 4 bases from J; junction bases left unmatched: 11. CDR3 length: 17 residues. Looked up from germline, CDR1 is SGHNT and CDR2 is YYREEE (reference sequence).